The source of this T cell receptor beta chain is a study of shared clonotypes between healthy human individuals. TCRdb keeps only in-frame clones here, not all; method: immunoSEQ multiplex PCR. The sample has 150,000 to 200,000 clones; around 63% are singletons. Sequenced: memory CD4+ T cells sorted from blood. As to subset: CD45RA-negative fraction. This receptor was obtained from a man aged 30-40 years in good health.

CDR3 sequence: CASSPTVEQFF. The DNA for the CDR3 is TGTGCCAGCAGCCCAACTGTTGAGCAGTTCTTC. This chain joins TRBV11-3 and TRBJ2-1; D remains unclear. The CDR3 has 11 amino acids. Germline CDR1 is SGHNT and CDR2 is YENEEA. Between the trimmed V and J ends, which lost 5 bases and 9 bases, there was a span of 8 bases. Filled out from reference TRBV11-3 and TRBJ2-1, the complete variable domain reads EAGVVQSPRYKIIEKKQPVAFWCNPISGHNTLYWYLQNLGQGPELLIRYENEEAVDDSQLPKDRFSAERLKGVDSTLKIQPAELGDSAVYLCASSPTVEQFFGPGTRLTVL.